The next 13 T cell receptor beta chains were all read from a single sample in a study of T cell responses to AZD1222 COVID-19 vaccine. Generated by immunoSEQ multiplex PCR, the TCRdb table keeps only in-frame clones and is missing some. This repertoire shows roughly 150,000 clones, 92% found once; its top ten account for 1.5% to 2%. Specimen: peripheral blood, collected on day 0 of AZD1222 vaccination. The receptors come from an adult in good health.

As concerns this clone: This sample includes further DNA sequences coding for the same CDR3. The genes are TRBV6-5 and TRBJ2-6; D is unclear. This CDR3 is built from 12 residues. The germline V gene encodes CDR1 MNHEY and CDR2 SVGAGI. V was clipped by 6 bases and J by 4 bases, with 4 bases between them. In DNA form, the CDR3 reads TGTGCCAGCAGCCCGGGGGCCAACGTCCTGACTTTC. Translation gives CASSPGANVLTF.

The V call is TRBV9, the J call TRBJ2-1; 14 bases match TRBD2. The CDR3 spans 17 residues. Trimming at V came to 4 bases and at J to 9 bases, leaving 12 bases not matched to a gene. Germline lookup yields CDR1 SGDLS and CDR2 YYNGEE. The DNA of the CDR3 is TGTGCCAGCAGCCATTCCCACGGGACTAGCGGGAGTGGTGAGCAGTTCTTC. Translation: CASSHSHGTSGSGEQFF.

V and J are TRBV27 and TRBJ2-7, with 7 bases lining up with TRBD2. This CDR3 comprises 17 residues. With V trimmed by 5 bases and J by 0 bases, 13 bases remained unmatched. Germline V CDR1 and CDR2: MNHEY, SMNVEV (reference sequence). The CDR3 coding sequence is TGTGCCAGCAGTGCAGGAGTCCGGGACTACGTCTCCTACGAGCAGTACTTC. It encodes CASSAGVRDYVSYEQYF.

The chain employs TRBV7-9 and TRBJ1-2; TRBD1 matches 10 bases. Germline V gene sequence: CDR1 SEHNR, CDR2 FQNEAQ (reference sequence). The length of the CDR3 is 15 residues. J lost 6 bases, V lost 5 bases, and 9 bases had no gene match. The CDR3 spells CASSLSGTGDNGYTF. The CDR3 DNA reads TGTGCCAGCAGCCTCTCCGGGACAGGGGATAATGGCTACACCTTC.

J is TRBJ1-5 and V is TRBV5-1; D call uncertain. CDR3 length: 15 amino acids. Per the germline V gene, CDR1 is SGHRS and CDR2 is YFSETQ. Trimming stripped 0 bases from V and 4 bases from J, with 11 bases between. CDR3 in amino acids: CASSLVAGPNQPQHF. The DNA for the CDR3 is TGCGCCAGCAGCTTGGTGGCGGGTCCTAATCAGCCCCAGCATTTT.

The gene calls are TRBV2 and TRBJ1-1; the match to TRBD1 covers 9 bases. The J segment lost 5 bases and the V segment lost 5 bases, leaving 6 bases of the junction unmatched. CDR3 size: 14 residues. Germline V gives CDR1 SNHLY, CDR2 FYNNEI. The CDR3 nucleotides are TGTGCCAGCAGTCTGGACAGGGGTGGTACTGAAGCTTTCTTT. It specifies CASSLDRGGTEAFF.

The V gene is TRBV5-1, the J gene TRBJ2-7; tentative D call: TRBD2 (5 bases). The V gene's germline CDR1 is SGHRS and CDR2 YFSETQ. The V end was cut by 0 bases, the J end by 2 bases, with 12 bases between. This CDR3 spans 15 amino acids. Here the CDR3 reads CASSLESSLAYEQYF. CDR3 nucleotides: TGCGCCAGCAGCTTGGAGTCTAGCTTAGCCTACGAGCAGTACTTC.

This CDR3 is CASSLSDTQYF. The CDR3 DNA follows: TGTGCCAGCAGCTTGTCAGATACGCAGTATTTT. The chain links TRBV5-6 to TRBJ2-3; D unresolved. In germline, CDR1 is SGHDT, CDR2 YYEEEE. V was clipped by 1 base and J by 4 bases, with 1 base between them. The CDR3 length is 11 residues.

Only one count was recorded for this clone. This chain connects TRBV2 to TRBJ2-5; no clear D. Trimming stripped 2 bases from V and 0 bases from J, with 4 bases between. CDR1 and CDR2 (germline): SNHLY, FYNNEI. CDR3 length: 13 amino acids. CDR3 sequence (DNA): TGTGCCAGCAGTGAACGTTACCAAGAGACCCAGTACTTC. This translates into CASSERYQETQYF.

V is TRBV23-1 and J is TRBJ1-1; 7 positions agree with TRBD1. Being an ORF, TRBV23-1 has a function that is uncertain. The length of the CDR3 is 15 residues. Losses at the gene ends were 0 bases for V and 3 bases for J; bases not matched to a gene: 4. CDR3: CASSQSYRGYTEAFF. The CDR3 DNA reads TGCGCCAGCAGTCAATCATACAGGGGATACACTGAAGCTTTCTTT.

J is TRBJ1-1 and V is TRBV5-1; D uncertain. Per the germline V gene, CDR1 is SGHRS and CDR2 is YFSETQ. The CDR3 spans 15 residues. With 0 bases removed from V and 4 bases from J, the gap between germline ends came to 13 bases. The CDR3 is CASSLAGYGSTEAFF. CDR3 coding DNA: TGCGCCAGCAGCTTGGCCGGTTATGGGTCCACTGAAGCTTTCTTT.

The V and J genes are TRBV10-3 and TRBJ2-3, with 9 positions matching TRBD2. The germline CDR1 and CDR2 sequences are ENHRY and SYGVKD. The CDR3 totals 15 residues. Trimming at V came to 4 bases and at J to 6 bases, leaving 8 bases not matched to a gene. As DNA, the CDR3 is TGTGCCATCAGTGCCCAAGGGACTAGCTGGGATACGCAGTATTTT. This gives the protein CAISAQGTSWDTQYF.

The rearrangement uses TRBV10-1 and TRBJ2-7; 9 bases match TRBD2. The V gene end was trimmed by 3 bases and the J gene end by 5 bases; junction bases not matched to a gene: 5. The germline gives CDR1 WNHNN, CDR2 SYGVQD (reference sequence). The CDR3 totals 14 residues. Here the CDR3 DNA reads TGCGCCAGCAGTGAAAGCGGGAGGTTCCACGAGCAGTACTTC. Its translation is CASSESGRFHEQYF.